The next 7 T cell receptor beta chains were all read from a single sample in a study of T cells in Graves' hyperthyroidism and ophthalmopathy. Researchers amplified the TCR beta CDR3 regions from RNA transcripts. First-round RT-PCR targeting the TCR CDR3 was performed with the HTBI primer set. A single record per CDR3 protein comes from TCRdb applying MiXCR to the multiplex PCR reads. The table shows more than 500,000 distinct CDR3 sequences, with over 12% occurring only once. Material: blood. The receptors come from a woman aged 40 to 50 with Graves' ophthalmopathy.

This clonotype was seen many times. This chain links TRBV9 with TRBJ2-7; 7 bases are shared with TRBD1. This CDR3 is built from 12 residues. The V and J ends lost 1 base and 6 bases, in that order; junction bases with no gene match: 1. CDR1 and CDR2 from the germline V gene are SGDLS and YYNGEE. CDR3 bases: TGTGCCAGCAGCGTATCAGGGGGCGAGCAGTACTTC. The encoded protein is CASSVSGGEQYF.

This clonotype came up many times. The junction departs from the called germline gene at one end, perhaps through a read error. The chain recombines TRBV7-2 with TRBJ2-7, with 7 bases that match TRBD2. Germline values: CDR1 SGHTA, CDR2 FQGNSA. This CDR3 contains 13 residues. The CDR3 sequence is CASSHGRLAEGNF. The CDR3 coding sequence is TGTGCCAGCAGCCATGGGAGGCTAGCGGAGGGGAACTTC.

This clonotype showed up many times. The chain combines TRBV5-1 with TRBJ1-3, with D maybe TRBD1 (5 bases). V dropped 7 bases and J dropped 1 base, with 12 bases sitting between them. In germline, CDR1 is SGHRS, CDR2 YFSETQ. CDR3 length equals 14 residues. The CDR3 DNA reads as TGCGCCAGCGGGTTTGGGACGTCTGGAAACACCATATATTTT. This codes for CASGFGTSGNTIYF.

The gene calls are TRBV5-1 and TRBJ1-5; TRBD1 aligns across 9 bases. The ends lost 4 bases at V and 4 bases at J; junction bases unmatched: 6. Germline V CDR1 and CDR2: SGHRS, YFSETQ. The CDR3 is 15 residues long. The CDR3 reads CASSPGQGMNQPQHF. For the CDR3, the DNA is TGCGCCAGCAGCCCCGGACAGGGGATGAATCAGCCCCAGCATTTT.

This clonotype was seen at least ten times. V usage is TRBV20-1 and J usage is TRBJ2-5, with 11 bases matching TRBD2. The CDR3 covers 17 residues. J was trimmed by 5 bases and V by 0 bases; bases with no gene match: 11. Germline CDR1 is DFQATT and CDR2 is SNEGSKA (reference sequence). Here the CDR3 DNA reads TGCAGTGCTAGAGATCTCTGGGGTAGCGGGAGGGCGGAGACCCAGTACTTC. This sequence encodes CSARDLWGSGRAETQYF.

Ten or more counts support this clonotype. The rearrangement uses TRBV11-1 and TRBJ2-2, with 10 bases fitting TRBD1. Losses at the gene ends were 5 bases for V and 6 bases for J; bases not matched to a gene: 9. CDR1 and CDR2 from the germline V gene are SGHAT and FQDESV (reference sequence). This CDR3 is 16 amino acids long. CDR3 sequence: CASSARQGAKSGELFF. For the CDR3, the DNA is TGTGCCAGCAGCGCACGACAGGGGGCGAAGTCCGGGGAGCTGTTTTTT.

This clonotype has a count of ten or more. This chain joins TRBV3-1 and TRBJ1-1; no firm D call. Trimming took off 4 bases at V and 8 bases at J, with 8 bases between the two ends. CDR1 is LGHDT, CDR2 YNNKEL, per germline (reference sequence). The CDR3 is made up of 11 amino acids. The CDR3 loop reads CASSRHLEAFF. CDR3 sequence (DNA): TGTGCCAGCAGCCGCCACCTGGAAGCTTTCTTT.